The entry below describes one T cell receptor (beta chain). Its specificity is not known. The data derive from a study of shared clonotypes between healthy human individuals. Study-level findings and limits: When naive CD4 clonotypes were compared across a few donors, around 4.6% were shared. Generation probabilities of non-shared clonotypes were lower (relative to those shared by all four donors).

Sequencing used immunoSEQ multiplex PCR; TCRdb keeps in-frame clones, though not all of them. Here the sample spans over a million clones, approximately 96% being singletons. The sequence came from a man aged 30 to 45 in good health. The sample was naive CD4+ T cells sorted from blood. Documented subset: CD45RA+ positively selected.

Here the CDR3 DNA reads TGCGCCAGCAGTCACAGCATAATGGGGCGCCTTGGTTCTAATGAAAAACTGTTTTTT. Translating gives CASSHSIMGRLGSNEKLFF. V is TRBV4-1 and J is TRBJ1-4, with D perhaps TRBD1 (5 bases). Germline CDR1 and CDR2: MGHRA and YSYEKL. Trimming removed 6 bases at V and 3 bases at J, with 26 bases between. This CDR3 spans 19 amino acids.